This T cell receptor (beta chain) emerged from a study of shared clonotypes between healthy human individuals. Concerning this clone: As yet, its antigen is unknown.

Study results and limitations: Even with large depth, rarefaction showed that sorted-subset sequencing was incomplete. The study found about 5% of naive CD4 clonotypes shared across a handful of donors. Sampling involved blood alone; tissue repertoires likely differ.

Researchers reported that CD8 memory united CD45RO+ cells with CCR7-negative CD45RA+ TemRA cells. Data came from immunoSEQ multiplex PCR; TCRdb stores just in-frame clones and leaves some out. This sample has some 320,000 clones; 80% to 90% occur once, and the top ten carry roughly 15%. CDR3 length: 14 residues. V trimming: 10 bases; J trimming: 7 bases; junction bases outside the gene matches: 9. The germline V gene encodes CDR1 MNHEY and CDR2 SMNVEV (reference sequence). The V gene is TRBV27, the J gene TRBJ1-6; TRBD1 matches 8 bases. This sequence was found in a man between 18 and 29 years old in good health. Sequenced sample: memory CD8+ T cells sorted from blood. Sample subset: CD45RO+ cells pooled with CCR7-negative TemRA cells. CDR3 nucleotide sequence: TGTGCCACGTCAATTCAGGGGGCAAATTCACCCCTCCACTTT. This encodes CATSIQGANSPLHF.